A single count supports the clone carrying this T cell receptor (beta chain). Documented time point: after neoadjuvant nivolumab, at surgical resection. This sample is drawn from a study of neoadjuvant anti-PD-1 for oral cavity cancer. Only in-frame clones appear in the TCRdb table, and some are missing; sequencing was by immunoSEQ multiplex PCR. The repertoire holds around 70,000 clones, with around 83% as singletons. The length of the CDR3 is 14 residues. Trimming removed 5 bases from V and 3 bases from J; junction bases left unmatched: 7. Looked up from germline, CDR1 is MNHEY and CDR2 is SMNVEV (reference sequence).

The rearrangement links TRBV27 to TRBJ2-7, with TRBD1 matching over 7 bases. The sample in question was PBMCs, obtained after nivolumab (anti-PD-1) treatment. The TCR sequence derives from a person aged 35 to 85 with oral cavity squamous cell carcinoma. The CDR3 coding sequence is TGTGCCAGCAGTCCCCGACAGGGTGGCTACGAGCAGTACTTC. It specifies CASSPRQGGYEQYF.